This TCR beta chain came from a study of T cells expressing NK-cell markers. Study in general: Sequenced donors, eight in total, included seven who were HCMV-seropositive and one who was seronegative.

This CDR3 contains 13 residues. CDR1 is SGHDT, CDR2 YYEEEE, per germline. Making the TCR beta cDNA relied on 5'RACE template switching with UMIs. TCRdb reanalyzed the 5' RACE reads and collapses them to one entry per CDR3 protein, without DNA. The sample includes about 400,000 distinct CDR3 sequences. This receptor was taken from a woman aged 50 to 65 in good health. Material for sequencing was blood T cells: a sorted CD56 or NKG2C T cell subset, CD4+ or CD8+ T cells, or bulk PBMC T cells (not recorded which). The rearrangement uses TRBV5-6 and TRBJ2-5; TCRdb proposes TRBD1, but this gene call is untestable without DNA. The CDR3 spells CASSIQGSETQYF.